This T cell receptor beta chain was sequenced for a study of cytomegalovirus exposure and HLA in healthy donors. The CDR3 sequence is 16 residues long. CDR1 and CDR2 (germline): LGHNA, YNFKEQ. V gave up 0 bases and J gave up 3 bases, with 13 bases separating them. Primers included in the PCR were 60 Vbeta and 13 Jbeta primers. Clones were read by immunoSEQ multiplex PCR, and TCRdb kept only the in-frame ones, dropping some. This table holds fewer than 200,000 clones, about 88% found once. The sequenced sample was PBMCs. This clonotype originated in a girl under two years old in good health and CMV-seronegative. The rearrangement joins TRBV4-2 to TRBJ2-3; D possibly corresponds to TRBD2 (5 bases). CDR3 region: CASSQDTNGKTDTQYF. Written as DNA, the CDR3 is TGTGCCAGCAGCCAAGATACTAACGGGAAAACAGATACGCAGTATTTT.